This TCR beta chain was observed in a study of persistence of HIV-infected CD4 T cells. Turning to the study itself: Multiple blood draws of up to roughly 200 mL, except a couple of donors with single leukapheresis.

Anti-CD3/anti-CD28 beads served as a nonspecific positive control stimulus. CD4+ T cells upregulating both CD40 ligand and CD69 were sorted as responding cells. These HIV-1-infected adults initiated suppressive ART in chronic infection. PBMCs were depleted of CD8+ T cells before stimulation. Whole-study findings and limits: CMV- and Gag-responding cells had lower TCRbeta richness than CD3/CD28-responding cells.

CDR1 and CDR2 (germline): SGHRS, YFSETQ. The CDR3 has 12 amino acids. Trimming shortened V by 0 bases and J by 5 bases, and 6 bases separated the two germline ends. In this sample, this clone turned up once. The antigen remains undetermined. Sequencing used immunoSEQ version 4 in survey mode. Libraries were prepared by immunoSEQ multiplex PCR; TCRdb keeps only in-frame clonotypes and omits some of them. The table includes around 40,000 clones, roughly 90% detected once. The clonotype comes from an adult woman with HIV who was CMV-seropositive. The chain uses TRBV5-1 and TRBJ2-7; D may be TRBD1 (5 bases). The specimen comprised CD4+ T cells sorted from PBMCs after approximately 19-hour stimulation, sampled from a patient who received antiretroviral therapy. The CDR3 DNA reads TGCGCCAGCAGCTTGGACAGGAACGAGCAGTACTTC. Translation gives CASSLDRNEQYF.